This TCR beta chain is from a study of CD8+CD57+ T cells in acquired aplastic anemia. Study at large: Quantities of DNA derived from sorted CD4+ and CD8+ cells averaged around 3 ug. Mean read depth for CD4+ cells from healthy donors was around 11 million.

For this clonotype: Its antigen is not identified.

The use of genomic DNA as template underpinned the TCR beta VDJ and CDR3 profiling. TCRdb processed the reads anew with MiXCR; each CDR3 protein has one entry. The profile shows approximately 200,000 distinct CDR3 sequences, roughly half of them singletons. V shed 4 bases and J 6 bases; nucleotides not matched to a gene: 2. This CDR3 has 12 amino acids. Looked up from germline, CDR1 is ENHRY and CDR2 is SYGVKD. Overall study results and limits: Patients and controls turned out to have 25 to 35 CD8+ CDR3 sequences in common.

The sequence was obtained from a human donor in good health, serving as a control. The rearrangement uses TRBV10-3 and TRBJ1-2; 7 bases agree with TRBD1. The sequenced sample was sorted CD4+, CD8+, or CD8+CD57+ T cells (not recorded which) from PBMCs. The CDR3: CAISVTGNGYTF. CDR3 nucleotide sequence: TGTGCCATCAGTGTGACAGGGAATGGCTACACCTTC.